These 22 T cell receptor beta chains share one sample of origin, sequenced in a study of beta chain features in type 1 diabetes. Of the isolated RNA, all was reverse transcribed, and so the sequenced material was expressed TCRB transcripts. This table comes from immunoSEQ multiplex PCR, and its TCRdb copy is limited to in-frame clones, with some not included. This repertoire shows about 110,000 clones, almost 40% found once; its top ten account for over 0.05%. Sequenced input: stem cell memory CD4+ T cells from blood. These receptors originate from a woman between 18 and 29 years old in good health.

The chain combines TRBV9 with TRBJ1-5; 8 bases match TRBD1. The CDR3 is made up of 17 amino acids. With 3 bases clipped from V and 1 base from J, the junction kept 9 bases outside the gene matches. Germline V gives CDR1 SGDLS, CDR2 YYNGEE. In DNA, the CDR3 is TGTGCCAGCAGCGGAGGGACAGGAACGGGAAGCAATCAGCCCCAGCATTTT. Translating it yields CASSGGTGTGSNQPQHF.

The table lists this clone with a few counts. V gene TRBV2 combines with J gene TRBJ1-1, with D possibly being TRBD1 (5 bases). CDR1 and CDR2 from the germline V gene are SNHLY and FYNNEI. CDR3 size: 13 residues. Trimming removed 10 bases at V and 5 bases at J, with 17 bases between. The CDR3 protein is CATESQGGTEAFF. As DNA, the CDR3 is TGTGCCACCGAATCGCAGGGTGGGACTGAAGCTTTCTTT.

The chain combines TRBV7-8 with TRBJ2-3, with 7 nucleotides matching TRBD2. Germline CDR1 SGHVS, CDR2 FQNEAQ. V lost 5 bases and J lost 0; bases outside the gene matches: 20. The CDR3 covers 20 residues. The DNA for the CDR3 is TGTGCCAGCAGCGGGGGGGAGTTGACTTCCTACCCCACTAGCACAGATACGCAGTATTTT. As protein: CASSGGELTSYPTSTDTQYF.

This chain joins TRBV6-5 and TRBJ1-5, with D tentatively TRBD1 (6 bases). The CDR3 totals 13 residues. Germline V gene sequence: CDR1 MNHEY, CDR2 SVGAGI. Trimming left V 6 bases short and J 9 bases short, with 15 bases between. Written as DNA, the CDR3 is TGTGCCAGCAGCTTACGGAAGGGGGTGCCCCAGCATTTT. It yields the protein CASSLRKGVPQHF.

The chain uses TRBV11-2 and TRBJ1-1; the D gene is possibly TRBD1 (5 bases). V shed 4 bases and J shed 3 bases, with 12 bases lying between them. This CDR3 contains 14 residues. Looked up from germline, CDR1 is SGHAT and CDR2 is FQNNGV. CDR3 DNA sequence: TGTGCCAGCAGCTATTTCGACAGATACACTGAAGCTTTCTTT. It is translated as CASSYFDRYTEAFF.

Notes on this clone: This sample also contains other DNA sequences that code for the same CDR3. V usage is TRBV20-1 and J usage is TRBJ2-7; tentatively, D is TRBD2 (6 bases). With 1 base removed from V and 6 bases from J, the gap between germline ends came to 7 bases. The CDR3 is made up of 11 amino acids. Germline V gene data show CDR1 as DFQATT and CDR2 as SNEGSKA (reference sequence). CDR3 sequence: CSARGGVEQYF. In DNA, the CDR3 is TGCAGTGCTAGAGGGGGGGTCGAGCAGTACTTC.

This clone turned up a few times. DNA for the CDR3: TGTGCCAGCACTTCTAGCACTACCGGAGGGACCCAGTACTTC. Protein: CASTSSTTGGTQYF. The chain carries TRBV7-2 and TRBJ2-5; tentative D call: TRBD2 (5 bases). V dropped 7 bases and J dropped 7 bases, with 19 bases sitting between them. The CDR3 loop spans 14 amino acids. Germline loops: CDR1 SGHTA, CDR2 FQGNSA.

This clone turned up a few times. The chain carries TRBV18 and TRBJ1-5, with a possible D match to TRBD1 (5 bases). The CDR3 covers 16 residues. Trimming left V 3 bases short and J 1 base short, with 13 bases between. Germline CDR1 is KGHSH and CDR2 is LQKENI. CDR3 region: CASSPTSQASNQPQHF. CDR3 DNA sequence: TGTGCCAGCTCACCGACCTCACAGGCAAGCAATCAGCCCCAGCATTTT.

This clone occurred a few times. V gene TRBV28 combines with J gene TRBJ2-7; D remains ambiguous. Deletions cut 6 bases from V and 3 bases from J, with 6 bases between. This CDR3 contains 11 residues. Germline V gene lookup returns CDR1 MDHEN and CDR2 SYDVKM. CDR3 bases: TGTGCCAGCAGCCAGAACTACGAGCAGTACTTC. Protein sequence: CASSQNYEQYF.

The J gene is TRBJ1-5, the V gene TRBV28; maybe TRBD1 (5 bases). This CDR3 is built from 15 residues. CDR1 and CDR2 (germline): MDHEN, SYDVKM. Trimming pared 1 base from V and 6 bases from J, leaving 13 bases between. The CDR3 spells CASSLFSQGLQPQHF. The CDR3, as DNA: TGTGCCAGCAGTTTATTTAGCCAGGGTCTTCAGCCCCAGCATTTT.

The V gene is TRBV7-2, the J gene TRBJ2-1; possibly TRBD2 for D (6 bases). Germline V gives CDR1 SGHTA, CDR2 FQGNSA. CDR3 size: 14 residues. Trimming cost V 5 bases and J 2 bases, with 10 bases left between them. The CDR3 coding sequence is TGTGCCAGCAGCCAGGAGCGGGCCTACAATGAGCAGTTCTTC. Amino acids: CASSQERAYNEQFF.

J is TRBJ1-5 and V is TRBV4-1; 7 positions agree with TRBD1. CDR1 is MGHRA, CDR2 YSYEKL, per germline. This CDR3 is built from 15 residues. After removal of 3 bases from V and 3 bases from J, the junction contained 5 bases not matched to a gene. CDR3 region: CASSQTGLHNQPQHF. CDR3 bases: TGCGCCAGCAGCCAGACAGGGTTGCACAATCAGCCCCAGCATTTT.

This clone was counted between two and nine times. The chain couples TRBV6-6 to TRBJ2-5; D remains ambiguous. The CDR3 runs 10 residues. From germline, CDR1 is MNHNY and CDR2 SVGAGI (reference sequence). V was pared by 6 bases and J by 4 bases, with 3 bases between. CDR3 nucleotides: TGTGCCAGCAGCCGAGAGACCCAGTACTTC. Translating gives CASSRETQYF.

The chain is built from TRBV18 and TRBJ1-2; 8 bases align to TRBD1. The CDR3 sequence is 17 residues long. V was clipped by 0 bases and J by 7 bases; unmatched bases: 13. CDR1 is KGHSH and CDR2 is LQKENI in the germline V gene. CDR3 bases: TGTGCCAGCTCACCACCGACAGGGGAGGAGGTAGCTGGTGGCTACACCTTC. This encodes CASSPPTGEEVAGGYTF.

The CDR3 DNA is TGTGCCTGGGCCGACAGCACCTACGAGCAGTACTTC. Protein product: CAWADSTYEQYF. This chain uses TRBV30 with TRBJ2-7, with TRBD1 as a possible D gene (5 bases). The CDR3 covers 12 residues. Trimming removed 5 bases at V and 2 bases at J, with 10 bases between. CDR1 is GTSNPN and CDR2 is SVGIG in the germline V gene (reference sequence).

This clone was found a few times. The genes are TRBV29-1 and TRBJ2-1; 7 bases align to TRBD1. Trimming took 5 bases from V and 0 from J; bases not matched to a gene: 13. Per germline, CDR1 SQVTM and CDR2 ANQGSEA. The CDR3 loop spans 17 amino acids. The CDR3 reads CSVKTGSSVSSYNEQFF. CDR3 sequence (DNA): TGCAGCGTTAAGACAGGGTCAAGCGTCAGCTCCTACAATGAGCAGTTCTTC.

This clone has a handful of counts. The V and J genes are TRBV29-1 and TRBJ2-3, with 7 bases matching TRBD2. Germline V gene data show CDR1 as SQVTM and CDR2 as ANQGSEA. This CDR3 has 13 amino acids. Trimming removed 7 bases from V and 4 bases from J; junction bases left unmatched: 8. The CDR3 DNA reads TGCAGCGACACGACGACTAGCCCAGATACGCAGTATTTT. This codes for CSDTTTSPDTQYF.

The gene calls are TRBV15 and TRBJ2-5, with TRBD2 matching 10 bases. CDR1 is LNHNV and CDR2 is YYDKDF in the germline V gene (reference sequence). V shed 0 bases, J shed 4 bases, and the junction held 2 bases outside the gene matches. The CDR3 has 15 amino acids. CDR3 DNA sequence: TGTGCCACCAGCAGAGATCGACTAGCGGGAGAGACCCAGTACTTC. This gives the protein CATSRDRLAGETQYF.

The chain recombines TRBV29-1 with TRBJ1-4; the D gene is possibly TRBD1 (6 bases). The CDR3 is 14 amino acids. V lost 6 bases and J lost 4, with 15 bases in between. Germline V lookup: CDR1 SQVTM, CDR2 ANQGSEA. The CDR3 sequence is CSVSQGMNNEKLFF. In DNA, the CDR3 is TGCAGCGTCTCACAGGGAATGAATAATGAAAAACTGTTTTTT.

This clone occurred a few times. V usage is TRBV14 and J usage is TRBJ2-1, with 10 bases matching TRBD2. V lost 3 bases to trimming and J lost 5 bases; unmatched junction nucleotides: 16. Germline V CDR1 and CDR2: SGHDN, FVKESK. CDR3 size: 19 residues. CDR3 sequence (DNA): TGTGCCAGCAGCCAGGACCCCCTTGGAGCGGGAGGGCCCCACAATGAGCAGTTCTTC. Amino acid sequence: CASSQDPLGAGGPHNEQFF.

V usage is TRBV5-1 and J usage is TRBJ2-1; 12 positions match TRBD2. The trim removed 1 base at V and 9 bases at J, leaving 11 bases unmatched. The V gene's germline CDR1 is SGHRS and CDR2 YFSETQ. This CDR3 has 17 residues. The CDR3 nucleotides are TGCGCCAGCAGCTTGCAACCGACTAGCGGGAGAACTATTGAGCAGTTCTTC. It yields the protein CASSLQPTSGRTIEQFF. The full variable domain, its missing parts supplied by reference TRBV5-1 and TRBJ2-1, is KAGVTQTPRYLIKTRGQQVTLSCSPISGHRSVSWYQQTPGQGLQFLFEYFSETQRNKGNFPGRFSGRQFSNSRSEMNVSTLELGDSALYLCASSLQPTSGRTIEQFFGPGTRLTVL.

This chain links TRBV29-1 with TRBJ2-7, with 11 bases that match TRBD2. Germline V lookup: CDR1 SQVTM, CDR2 ANQGSEA. The CDR3 extends over 15 amino acids. J lost 2 bases, V lost 4 bases, and 7 bases had no gene match. CDR3 region: CSVAILAGGAYEQYF. The CDR3 DNA is TGCAGCGTTGCTATTCTAGCGGGAGGCGCCTACGAGCAGTACTTC.